This TCR beta chain was profiled in a study of Ad26.COV2.S vaccination and SARS-CoV-2 variants. The assay was immunoSEQ multiplex PCR, and TCRdb's table has in-frame clones only and misses some. The table has about 330,000 clones, 85% to 90% seen once. Treatment specified: around 19 received Ad26.COV2.S at low or high dose, single or two shots; about 5 received placebo; per-sample allocation not given. The investigators took samples on day 63 after the first vaccine or placebo injection. The CDR3 totals 12 residues. Germline V lookup: CDR1 KGHSH, CDR2 LQKENI. V lost 3 bases to trimming and J lost 7 bases, with 9 bases between them.

Material: peripheral blood, obtained in a trial of Ad26.COV2.S vaccine versus placebo. The receptor was isolated from a person between 18 and 59 years old who received the Ad26.COV2.S COVID-19 vaccine or a placebo. The genes are TRBV18 and TRBJ1-2; no clear D. CDR3 region: CASSPYSVGYTF. DNA of the CDR3: TGTGCCAGCTCACCTTACAGCGTTGGCTACACCTTC.